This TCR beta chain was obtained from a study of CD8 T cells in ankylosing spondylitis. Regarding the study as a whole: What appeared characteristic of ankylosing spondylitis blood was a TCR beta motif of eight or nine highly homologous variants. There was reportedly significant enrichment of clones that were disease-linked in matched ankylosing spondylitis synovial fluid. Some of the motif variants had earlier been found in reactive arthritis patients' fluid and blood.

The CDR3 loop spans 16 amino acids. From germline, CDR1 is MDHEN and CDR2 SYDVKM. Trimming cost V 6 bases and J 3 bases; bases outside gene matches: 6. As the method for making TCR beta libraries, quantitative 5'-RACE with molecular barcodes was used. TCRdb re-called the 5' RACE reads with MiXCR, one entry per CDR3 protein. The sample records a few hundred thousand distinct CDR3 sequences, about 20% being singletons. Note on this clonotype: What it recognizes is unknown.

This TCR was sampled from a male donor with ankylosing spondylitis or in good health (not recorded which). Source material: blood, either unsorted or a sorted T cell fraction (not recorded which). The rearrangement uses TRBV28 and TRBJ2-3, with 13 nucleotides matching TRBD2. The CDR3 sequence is CASRGLAGYGTDTQYF. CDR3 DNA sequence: TGTGCCAGCAGGGGACTAGCGGGATACGGGACAGATACGCAGTATTTT.